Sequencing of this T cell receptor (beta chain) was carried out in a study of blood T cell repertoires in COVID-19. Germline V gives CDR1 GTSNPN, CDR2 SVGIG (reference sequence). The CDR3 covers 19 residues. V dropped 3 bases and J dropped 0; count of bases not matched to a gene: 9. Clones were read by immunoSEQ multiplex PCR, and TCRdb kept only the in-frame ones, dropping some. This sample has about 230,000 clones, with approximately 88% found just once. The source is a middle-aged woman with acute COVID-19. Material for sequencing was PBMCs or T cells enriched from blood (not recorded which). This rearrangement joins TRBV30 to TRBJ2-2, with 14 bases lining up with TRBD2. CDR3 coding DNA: TGTGCCTGGAGGCCGGGACTAGCGGGGGCCCTAACGAACACCGGGGAGCTGTTTTTT. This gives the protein CAWRPGLAGALTNTGELFF.